This record concerns one TCR beta chain sequence. The source of the sample is a study of blood T cell repertoires in COVID-19. Study information: PBMCs, B-cell-depleted T cells, or T cells were the source of the cDNA or gDNA that made up the material.

Using immunoSEQ multiplex PCR, the repertoire was profiled, and TCRdb retains in-frame clones only, with some absent. The table records over 200,000 clones, 75% to 90% of them present only once. The CDR3 runs 15 residues. Per the germline V gene, CDR1 is KGHSH and CDR2 is LQKENI. Trimming removed 6 bases from V and 0 bases from J, with 13 bases in between. The material sequenced was peripheral blood. V usage is TRBV18 and J usage is TRBJ2-3; D gene ambiguous. The receptor was derived from a man under 40 who had recovered from COVID-19. CDR3 nucleotides: TGTGCCAGCTCTCCCAACAGAGATAGCACAGATACGCAGTATTTT. It specifies CASSPNRDSTDTQYF.